This TCR beta chain derives from a study of T cell responses to AZD1222 COVID-19 vaccine. This table comes from immunoSEQ multiplex PCR, and its TCRdb copy is limited to in-frame clones, with some not included. Seen here are 95,000 to 150,000 clones, 80% to 90% observed once, and the top ten hold around 3.1%. Concerning this clone: Its cognate antigen is unknown.

Findings of the study overall: Sampling captured repertoires only after the peak T cell response. Donor demographics were predominantly white British with a female majority; clonal diversity may be underestimated.

The V gene's germline CDR1 is ENHRY and CDR2 SYGVKD. CDR3 length equals 18 residues. With V trimmed by 3 bases and J by 0 bases, 7 bases remained unmatched. The sample here was peripheral blood, taken on day 0 of AZD1222 vaccination. The chain uses TRBV10-3 and TRBJ2-1; 11 nucleotides agree with TRBD2. The clonotype originates from an adult in good health. CDR3 residues: CAISDLGLAGLSYNEQFF. In DNA form, the CDR3 reads TGTGCCATCAGTGACCTTGGACTAGCGGGCCTCTCCTACAATGAGCAGTTCTTC.